Presented here are 32 T cell receptor beta chains from one specimen sequenced in a study of CD8 T cells in Susac syndrome (dated by TCRdb to the late 2010s). Library construction relied on the immunoSEQ multiplex PCR assay. RNA was extracted using the RNeasy kit, and about 0.45 to 1 ug of the RNA was reverse transcribed with random hexamers. TCRdb ran its own pipeline on the public reads, namely fastp trimming at Q25 and MiXCR clone calling, and kept in-frame beta chains. Rows with a matching CDR3 protein are joined into one entry that keeps the most common DNA and genes. Here the sample has roughly 120,000 distinct CDR3 sequences; less than 95% occur a single time. The top ten clones comprise less than 0.15% of the sample. Sequencing was performed on CD4+ T cells from PBMCs. These receptor sequences come from a human donor with multiple sclerosis.

The chain is built from TRBV12-3 or TRBV12-4 and TRBJ2-7; 10 positions agree with TRBD1. The CDR3 is made up of 15 amino acids. V lost 5 bases, J lost 5 bases, and 9 bases stayed unmatched. This chain's CDR3 is CASSSTGQGIHEQYF. The CDR3 DNA sequence: TGTGCCAGCAGTAGCACGGGACAGGGGATCCACGAGCAGTACTTC.

Only a few counts were recorded for this clonotype. The genes are TRBV7-9 and TRBJ1-6; no definite D call. The V and J ends lost 8 bases and 0 bases respectively, with 8 bases between them. This CDR3 has 14 amino acids. CDR1 and CDR2 from the germline V gene are SEHNR and FQNEAQ (reference sequence). Written as DNA, the CDR3 is TGTGCCAGCTCCCTCAGCTCCTATAATTCACCCCTCCACTTT. Its protein is CASSLSSYNSPLHF. Supplemented by reference TRBV7-9 and TRBJ1-6, the full variable domain reads DTGVSQNPRHKITKRGQNVTFRCDPISEHNRLYWYRQTLGQGPEFLTYFQNEAQLEKSRLLSDRFSAERPKGSFSTLEIQRTEQGDSAMYLCASSLSSYNSPLHFGNGTRLTVT.

This clonotype was seen a single time. V is TRBV6-1 and J is TRBJ2-2, with 10 bases lining up with TRBD1. J gave up 2 bases and V 6 bases, and 9 bases lay outside the gene matches. Germline-derived CDR1 and CDR2 are MNHNS and SASEGT. The CDR3 is 17 amino acids. In DNA form, the CDR3 reads TGTGCCAGCAGGCTCCGGGACAGGGGCTCCAACACCGGGGAGCTGTTTTTT. Residues: CASRLRDRGSNTGELFF.

The rearrangement uses TRBV2 and TRBJ1-3; TRBD1 matches at 8 bases. After removal of 6 bases from V and 4 bases from J, the junction contained 5 bases not matched to a gene. This CDR3 is 14 amino acids long. Looked up from germline, CDR1 is SNHLY and CDR2 is FYNNEI. The CDR3 loop reads CASSGTGDGNTIYF. The CDR3 DNA is TGTGCCAGCAGCGGGACAGGAGACGGAAACACCATATATTTT.

The rearrangement joins TRBV3-1 to TRBJ1-2; no definite D call. The length of the CDR3 is 14 residues. The V gene's germline CDR1 is LGHDT and CDR2 YNNKEL (reference sequence). Trimming left V 4 bases short and J 1 base short, with 10 bases between. For the CDR3, the DNA is TGTGCCAGCAGCCGGACTACAGTTAACTATGGCTACACCTTC. As protein: CASSRTTVNYGYTF.

This clonotype was recorded only once. The chain carries TRBV23-1 and TRBJ1-4; D uncertain. TRBV23-1 is labeled an ORF, and its function is uncertain. The CDR3 sequence is 15 residues long. Trimming shortened V by 0 bases and J by 4 bases, and 9 bases separated the two germline ends. The CDR3 region has the DNA TGCGCCAGCAGTCAATCGAGAAGTCTTAATGAAAAACTGTTTTTT. Protein: CASSQSRSLNEKLFF.

CDR3 DNA: TGCAGTGCTAGAGTTGGGGCGGCAGATACGCAGTATTTT. This sequence encodes CSARVGAADTQYF. The V call is TRBV20-1, the J call TRBJ2-3; D perhaps matches TRBD1 (5 bases). The germline V gene has CDR1 DFQATT and CDR2 SNEGSKA (reference sequence). V shed 1 base and J shed 4 bases, with 9 bases lying between them. This CDR3 spans 13 amino acids.

V is TRBV3-1 and J is TRBJ2-6, with D tentatively TRBD1 (6 bases). The V gene lost 2 bases and the J gene lost 2 bases, with 10 bases spanning the gap. CDR3 length: 16 residues. Germline V CDR1 and CDR2: LGHDT, YNNKEL (reference sequence). The CDR3 nucleotides read TGTGCCAGCAGCCAACCACAGGGAACTGGGGCCAACGTCCTGACTTTC. Residues: CASSQPQGTGANVLTF.

This chain uses TRBV5-4 with TRBJ2-1; 11 bases are a match to TRBD2. In germline, CDR1 is SGHNT, CDR2 YYREEE (reference sequence). V trimming: 4 bases; J trimming: 9 bases; junction bases outside the gene matches: 3. CDR3 length equals 13 residues. The DNA for the CDR3 is TGTGCCAGCAGCGGGACTAGCGGCGGTGAGCAGTTCTTC. The encoded protein is CASSGTSGGEQFF.

The rearrangement joins TRBV6-4 to TRBJ2-1; D is perhaps TRBD1 or TRBD2 (5 bases each). The V end was cut by 0 bases, the J end by 4 bases, with 28 bases between. The length of the CDR3 is 21 residues. Germline assignment: CDR1 MRHNA and CDR2 SNTAGT. For the CDR3, the DNA is TGTGCCAGCAGTGACTCGATACATCTACCGGGACCTACCCGAAATTACAATGAGCAGTTCTTC. Protein sequence: CASSDSIHLPGPTRNYNEQFF.

The chain carries TRBV30 and TRBJ2-3; 7 bases map to TRBD1. With 5 bases clipped from V and 2 bases from J, the junction kept 4 bases outside the gene matches. CDR1 and CDR2 from the germline V gene are GTSNPN and SVGIG (reference sequence). There are 13 residues in the CDR3. In DNA, the CDR3 is TGTGCCTGGGCACAGGGGCCCACAGATACGCAGTATTTT. Amino acids: CAWAQGPTDTQYF.

In its sample, this clonotype was seen once. The rearrangement uses TRBV27 and TRBJ2-7, with TRBD2 matching over 8 bases. V lost 7 bases, J lost 5 bases, and 10 bases stayed unmatched. Per germline, CDR1 MNHEY and CDR2 SMNVEV (reference sequence). The CDR3 runs 14 residues. The CDR3 DNA reads TGTGCCAGCAAGCGACCGGGGCGGGGGGACGAGCAGTACTTC. Translating it yields CASKRPGRGDEQYF.

The J gene is TRBJ2-1, the V gene TRBV23-1; D is undetermined. TRBV23-1 is labeled an ORF, and its function is uncertain. CDR3 length: 15 amino acids. Deletions cut 8 bases from V and 4 bases from J, with 18 bases between. The CDR3 reads CASRPYRREYNEQFF. The CDR3 bases are TGCGCCAGCCGACCATACCGAAGGGAATACAATGAGCAGTTCTTC.

This clonotype was seen only once. The chain recombines TRBV29-1 with TRBJ1-1; D unclear. Germline CDR1 reads SQVTM; CDR2 reads ANQGSEA. The CDR3 is 13 residues long. Trimming left V 7 bases short and J 1 base short, with 13 bases between. CDR3 bases: TGCAGCGCTACGTCGGGCACGAACACTGAAGCTTTCTTT. It yields the protein CSATSGTNTEAFF. The whole variable domain, filled in from reference TRBV29-1 and TRBJ1-1, reads SAVISQKPSRDICQRGTSLTIQCQVDSQVTMMFWYRQQPGQSLTLIATANQGSEATYESGFVIDKFPISRPNLTFSTLTVSNMSPEDSSIYLCSATSGTNTEAFFGQGTRLTVV.

This chain links TRBV12-3 or TRBV12-4 with TRBJ1-1, with D hard to call. This CDR3 spans 12 amino acids. V gave up 6 bases and J gave up 8 bases, with 13 bases separating them. CDR3 DNA: TGTGCCAGCAGCCTCCGAGGAGACGAAGCTTTCTTT. This gives the protein CASSLRGDEAFF.

This chain links TRBV3-1 with TRBJ2-3, with 9 bases that match TRBD1. The germline V gene has CDR1 LGHDT and CDR2 YNNKEL (reference sequence). CDR3 size: 16 residues. Unmatched junction bases numbered 8, after V lost 4 bases and J lost 3 bases. CDR3 bases: TGTGCCAGCAGCCCCACAGGGGGCGCGAGGACAGATACGCAGTATTTT. This translates into CASSPTGGARTDTQYF.

Only one count was recorded for this clonotype. The J gene is TRBJ1-2, the V gene TRBV19, with 7 bases aligning to TRBD1. Trimming cost V 7 bases and J 5 bases; bases outside gene matches: 7. Germline assignment: CDR1 LNHDA and CDR2 SQIVND (reference sequence). CDR3 length: 13 amino acids. CDR3 sequence reads: CASNRGLVYGYTF. The CDR3 DNA is TGTGCCAGTAATAGGGGGCTGGTATATGGCTACACCTTC.

The DNA for the CDR3 is TGTGCCAGCAGTTACTCGATCCGCGCGGTAATAAACACTGAAGCTTTCTTT. It codes for CASSYSIRAVINTEAFF. The chain is built from TRBV6-5 and TRBJ1-1; D is uncertain. CDR3 length equals 17 residues. In germline, CDR1 is MNHEY, CDR2 SVGAGI. The germline V and J ends were trimmed by 0 bases and 2 bases, with 16 bases remaining between them.

This clonotype was observed a single time. J is TRBJ1-2 and V is TRBV3-1, with 8 bases aligning to TRBD1. There are 14 residues in the CDR3. Germline CDR1 and CDR2: LGHDT and YNNKEL (reference sequence). V was pared by 3 bases and J by 4 bases, with 4 bases of the junction left unmatched. The CDR3 spells CASSHLTGGYGYTF. The CDR3 DNA reads TGTGCCAGCAGCCACCTTACAGGGGGCTATGGCTACACCTTC.

The chain carries TRBV12-3 or TRBV12-4 and TRBJ2-3, with 9 bases aligning to TRBD2. V lost 5 bases, J lost 4 bases, and 10 bases stayed unmatched. The CDR3 consists of 16 residues. CDR3 region: CASSQHSGGGADTQYF. In DNA form, the CDR3 reads TGTGCCAGCAGTCAGCATAGCGGGGGAGGGGCAGATACGCAGTATTTT.

The V call is TRBV12-3 or TRBV12-4, the J call TRBJ2-2, with TRBD2 as a possible D gene (6 bases). The V end was cut by 7 bases, the J end by 3 bases, with 12 bases between. This CDR3 is built from 14 residues. In DNA, the CDR3 is TGTGCCAGCAACTCCCCTAGCGACACCGGGGAGCTGTTTTTT. The encoded protein is CASNSPSDTGELFF.

V gene TRBV7-9 combines with J gene TRBJ2-1; maybe TRBD2 (6 bases). The CDR3 has 14 residues. Germline-derived CDR1 and CDR2 are SEHNR and FQNEAQ (reference sequence). V lost 1 base, J lost 4 bases, and 8 bases lay in between. The CDR3 DNA is TGTGCCAGCAGCTTAGACGGGGGATACAATGAGCAGTTCTTC. Amino acids: CASSLDGGYNEQFF.

V and J are TRBV18 and TRBJ2-7; D uncertain. Germline CDR1 KGHSH, CDR2 LQKENI. CDR3 length equals 12 residues. With 6 bases removed from V and 3 bases from J, the gap between germline ends came to 9 bases. CDR3 DNA sequence: TGTGCCAGCTCTAACAGCGACTACGAGCAGTACTTC. Encoded protein: CASSNSDYEQYF.

This clonotype was observed a single time. The chain couples TRBV7-9 to TRBJ1-6; D gene unclear. The CDR3 has 14 residues. CDR1 is SEHNR, CDR2 FQNEAQ, per germline (reference sequence). V was pared by 1 base and J by 8 bases, with 9 bases between. The CDR3 sequence is CASSLEVGDSPLHF. The CDR3 coding sequence is TGTGCCAGCAGCTTAGAGGTGGGTGATTCACCCCTCCACTTT.

The rearrangement joins TRBV19 to TRBJ2-7; 8 bases agree with TRBD2. V lost 5 bases and J lost 0; bases outside the gene matches: 9. The CDR3 has 16 amino acids. CDR1 and CDR2 (germline): LNHDA, SQIVND (reference sequence). The CDR3 protein is CASSLAGGTLSYEQYF. The CDR3, as DNA: TGTGCCAGTAGTTTGGCGGGAGGCACCCTCTCCTACGAGCAGTACTTC.

The chain's CDR3 is CASSQADNQPQHF. The CDR3, as DNA: TGTGCCAGCAGCCAAGCCGATAATCAGCCCCAGCATTTT. The chain joins TRBV3-1 to TRBJ1-5, with D hard to call. CDR1 and CDR2 (germline): LGHDT, YNNKEL (reference sequence). This CDR3 comprises 13 residues. V was pared by 1 base and J by 4 bases, with 5 bases between.

The gene calls are TRBV7-8 and TRBJ2-2; TRBD2 is a possible D gene (7 bases). The V gene lost 2 bases and the J gene lost 4 bases, with 14 bases spanning the gap. Germline CDR1 SGHVS, CDR2 FQNEAQ. The CDR3 is 16 amino acids. CDR3 amino acids: CASSLIGGALTGELFF. CDR3 DNA sequence: TGTGCCAGCAGCTTAATTGGGGGGGCGCTCACCGGGGAGCTGTTTTTT.

This chain joins TRBV5-1 and TRBJ2-2; D perhaps matches TRBD2 (6 bases). The V gene lost 4 bases and the J gene lost 7 bases, with 8 bases spanning the gap. Germline V gene lookup returns CDR1 SGHRS and CDR2 YFSETQ. The CDR3 consists of 12 residues. The CDR3 here is CASSRESGELFF. DNA of the CDR3: TGCGCCAGCAGCCGGGAGAGCGGGGAGCTGTTTTTT.

V and J are TRBV18 and TRBJ1-1, with no clear D. Germline V gene sequence: CDR1 KGHSH, CDR2 LQKENI. The length of the CDR3 is 13 residues. Trimming took 3 bases from V and 5 from J, leaving 10 bases between them. CDR3 residues: CASSPRGRTEAFF. CDR3 in DNA: TGTGCCAGCTCACCCCGTGGAAGGACTGAAGCTTTCTTT.

The gene calls are TRBV20-1 and TRBJ1-1; tentatively, D is TRBD1 (5 bases). V lost 5 bases and J lost 1, with 17 bases in between. Germline-derived CDR1 and CDR2 are DFQATT and SNEGSKA (reference sequence). This CDR3 has 15 amino acids. This chain's CDR3 is CSAPRGGFSNTEAFF. The CDR3 nucleotides read TGCAGTGCTCCGAGGGGAGGTTTTTCGAACACTGAAGCTTTCTTT.

The sample holds one count of this clonotype. This sequence joins TRBV5-1 and TRBJ2-7, with 9 bases aligning to TRBD1. The CDR3 contains 13 residues. J gave up 13 bases and V 4 bases, and 12 bases lay outside the gene matches. The germline V gene encodes CDR1 SGHRS and CDR2 YFSETQ. This CDR3 is CASSTRQGGEFYF. The CDR3 coding sequence is TGCGCCAGCAGCACTCGACAGGGGGGGGAATTTTACTTC.

The rearrangement joins TRBV18 to TRBJ1-2; possibly TRBD1 for D (6 bases). The germline CDR1 and CDR2 sequences are KGHSH and LQKENI. The CDR3 extends over 15 amino acids. The ends were cut back, 0 bases at V and 6 bases at J, with 14 bases in the middle. CDR3 residues: CASSPPGGQLHGYTF. The CDR3 DNA reads TGTGCCAGCTCACCACCGGGGGGCCAACTCCATGGCTACACCTTC.